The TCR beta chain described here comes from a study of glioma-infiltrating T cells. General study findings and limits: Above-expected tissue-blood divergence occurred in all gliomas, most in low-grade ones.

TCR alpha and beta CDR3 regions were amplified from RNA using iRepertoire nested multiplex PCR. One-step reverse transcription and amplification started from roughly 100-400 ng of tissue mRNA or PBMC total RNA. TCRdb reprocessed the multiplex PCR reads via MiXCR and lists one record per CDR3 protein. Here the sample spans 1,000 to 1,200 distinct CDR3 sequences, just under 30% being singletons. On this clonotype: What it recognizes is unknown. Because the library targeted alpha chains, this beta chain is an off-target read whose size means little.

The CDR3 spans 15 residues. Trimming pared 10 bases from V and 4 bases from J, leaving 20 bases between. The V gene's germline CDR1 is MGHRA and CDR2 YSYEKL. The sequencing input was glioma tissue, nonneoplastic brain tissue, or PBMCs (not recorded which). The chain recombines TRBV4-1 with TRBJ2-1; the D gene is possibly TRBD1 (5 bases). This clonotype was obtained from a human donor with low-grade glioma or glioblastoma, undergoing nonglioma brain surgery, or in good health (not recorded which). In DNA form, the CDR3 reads TGCGCCACCAAGACCCACGAAGGGGCTTACAATGAGCAGTTCTTC. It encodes CATKTHEGAYNEQFF.